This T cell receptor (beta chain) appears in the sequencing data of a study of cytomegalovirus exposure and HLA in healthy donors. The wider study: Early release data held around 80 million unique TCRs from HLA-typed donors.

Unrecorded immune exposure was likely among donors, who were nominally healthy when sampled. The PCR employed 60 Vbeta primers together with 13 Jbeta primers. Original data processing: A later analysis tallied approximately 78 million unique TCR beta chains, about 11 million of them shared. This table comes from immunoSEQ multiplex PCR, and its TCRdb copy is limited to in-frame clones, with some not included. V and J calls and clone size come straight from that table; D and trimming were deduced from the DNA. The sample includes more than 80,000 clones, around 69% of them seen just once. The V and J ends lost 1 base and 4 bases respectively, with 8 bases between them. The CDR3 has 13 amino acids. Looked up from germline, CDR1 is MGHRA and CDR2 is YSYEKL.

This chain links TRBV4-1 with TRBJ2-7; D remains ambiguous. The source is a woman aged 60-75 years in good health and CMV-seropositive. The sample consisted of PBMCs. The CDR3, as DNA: TGCGCCAGCAGCCAAGGGGCACAGTACGAGCAGTACTTC. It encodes CASSQGAQYEQYF.